The clone carrying this T cell receptor beta chain has only a few counts. These data belong to a study of T-cell reconstitution after alpha-beta-depleted transplantation in children. V lost 3 bases, J lost 0 bases, and 9 bases lay in between. Germline V gene sequence: CDR1 DFQATT, CDR2 SNEGSKA (reference sequence). The length of the CDR3 is 14 residues. A TCRbeta library incorporating unique molecular identifiers was prepared. TCRdb reprocessed the PCR reads with MiXCR, giving one entry per CDR3 protein. Of around 400,000 distinct CDR3 sequences in the sample, around 9.9% were seen once. Specimen: PBMCs from the stem cell graft donor, collected from the stem cell graft. The V and J genes are TRBV20-1 and TRBJ2-1, with D possibly being TRBD2 (5 bases). This sequence originates from a human donor who donated a stem cell graft to a child with acute myeloid leukemia. CDR3 DNA: TGCAGTGCTAGCCTAGCCAGCTCCTACAATGAGCAGTTCTTC. Translated, it gives CSASLASSYNEQFF.